These 17 T cell receptor beta chains originate from one sample sequenced in a study of persistence of HIV-infected CD4 T cells. Overlapping HIV-1 Gag 15-mer peptides at 1 ug per peptide per mL were used. Sorting of responding CD4+ T cells relied on upregulated CD40 ligand together with CD69. These receptors have no identified antigens. This was the immunoSEQ version 4 assay in survey mode. The repertoire was sequenced with immunoSEQ multiplex PCR; TCRdb's copy has only in-frame clones and lacks some. In the table there are about 19,000 clones, 65% of which are singletons. The starting material was CD4+ T cells sorted from PBMCs after 18-hour stimulation, obtained from a patient who received antiretroviral therapy. Source of these receptors: an adult woman with HIV who was CMV-seropositive.

The chain combines TRBV5-1 with TRBJ2-5, with a possible D match to TRBD2 (6 bases). Trimming shortened V by 0 bases and J by 2 bases, and 11 bases separated the two germline ends. Germline CDR1 is SGHRS and CDR2 is YFSETQ. This CDR3 contains 15 residues. The DNA for the CDR3 is TGCGCCAGCAGCTTGGCGGGCGGGGAACAAGAGACCCAGTACTTC. It specifies CASSLAGGEQETQYF.

As for this clone: The same CDR3 arises from other DNA sequences in this sample as well. V and J are TRBV6-2 or TRBV6-3 and TRBJ1-2; the D is unclear. V was shortened by 3 bases and J by 5 bases, with 10 bases between the two germline ends. From germline, CDR1 is MNHEY and CDR2 SVGEGT. The CDR3 is 13 residues long. CDR3 sequence reads: CASSYSTVYGYTF. Here the CDR3 DNA reads TGTGCCAGCAGTTATTCGACGGTATATGGCTACACCTTC.

The table lists this clone with a few counts. This chain connects TRBV7-2 to TRBJ1-2; unclear D gene. V was clipped by 0 bases and J by 6 bases, with 8 bases between them. The germline gives CDR1 SGHTA, CDR2 FQGNSA. This CDR3 contains 13 residues. CDR3 residues: CASSLAQDHGYTF. In DNA form, the CDR3 reads TGTGCCAGCAGCTTAGCGCAGGATCATGGCTACACCTTC.

This chain joins TRBV29-1 and TRBJ2-5, with D perhaps TRBD2 (6 bases). Trimming removed 2 bases from V and 5 bases from J, with 9 bases in between. The CDR3 is made up of 12 amino acids. In germline, CDR1 is SQVTM, CDR2 ANQGSEA. CDR3 coding DNA: TGCAGCGTTGAACCAGGGAGGGAGACCCAGTACTTC. This encodes CSVEPGRETQYF.

The V and J genes are TRBV29-1 and TRBJ1-1; the D gene is possibly TRBD1 (5 bases). Trimming stripped 2 bases from V and 1 base from J, with 8 bases between. Germline V gene data show CDR1 as SQVTM and CDR2 as ANQGSEA. This CDR3 spans 13 amino acids. This CDR3 reads CSVESGQNTEAFF. The CDR3 DNA reads as TGCAGCGTTGAATCGGGGCAGAACACTGAAGCTTTCTTT. The variable domain in full, completed from reference TRBV29-1 and TRBJ1-1, reads SAVISQKPSRDICQRGTSLTIQCQVDSQVTMMFWYRQQPGQSLTLIATANQGSEATYESGFVIDKFPISRPNLTFSTLTVSNMSPEDSSIYLCSVESGQNTEAFFGQGTRLTVV.

The V gene is TRBV10-2, the J gene TRBJ1-5; D uncertain. The ends were cut back, 4 bases at V and 3 bases at J, with 10 bases in the middle. The germline CDR1 and CDR2 sequences are WSHSY and SAAADI. This CDR3 spans 14 amino acids. The CDR3 is CASSARAFNQPQHF. In nucleotides, the CDR3 is TGCGCCAGCAGTGCCCGGGCCTTCAATCAGCCCCAGCATTTT.

The chain links TRBV6-5 to TRBJ2-1; tentative D call: TRBD2 (5 bases). The V end was cut by 2 bases, the J end by 5 bases, with 13 bases between. Germline V CDR1 and CDR2: MNHEY, SVGAGI. The CDR3 totals 15 residues. The CDR3 loop is CASSYPSGKDNEQFF. Written as DNA, the CDR3 is TGTGCCAGCAGTTACCCAAGCGGTAAGGACAATGAGCAGTTCTTC.

This sequence joins TRBV19 and TRBJ1-2, with D perhaps matching TRBD1 (6 bases). The germline V gene encodes CDR1 LNHDA and CDR2 SQIVND (reference sequence). V dropped 5 bases and J dropped 4 bases, with 14 bases sitting between them. This CDR3 is 14 amino acids long. The chain's CDR3 is CASSRTDNTYGYTF. The CDR3 DNA reads as TGTGCCAGTAGTCGGACAGACAATACCTATGGCTACACCTTC.

The chain couples TRBV7-9 to TRBJ1-2; D gene ambiguous. The CDR3 extends over 15 amino acids. Germline values: CDR1 SEHNR, CDR2 FQNEAQ (reference sequence). The V and J ends lost 2 bases and 5 bases respectively, with 15 bases between them. The CDR3 spells CASSLSTSPGYGYTF. CDR3 DNA sequence: TGTGCCAGCAGCTTAAGTACTTCACCGGGATATGGCTACACCTTC.

The chain employs TRBV7-3 and TRBJ2-1, with D tentatively TRBD2 (5 bases). The CDR3 is made up of 15 amino acids. The germline V gene has CDR1 SGHTA and CDR2 FQGTGA. The germline V and J ends were trimmed by 2 bases and 4 bases, with 12 bases remaining between them. DNA for the CDR3: TGTGCCAGCAGCTTAGATCTAGCTGGGTACAATGAGCAGTTCTTC. It codes for CASSLDLAGYNEQFF. Full variable domain (missing parts from reference TRBV7-3 and TRBJ2-1): GAGVSQTPSNKVTEKGKYVELRCDPISGHTALYWYRQSLGQGPEFLIYFQGTGAADDSGLPNDRFFAVRPEGSVSTLKIQRTERGDSAVYLCASSLDLAGYNEQFFGPGTRLTVL.

The chain carries TRBV3-1 (or the pseudogene TRBV3-2) and TRBJ2-2; D is perhaps TRBD2 (5 bases). In germline, CDR1 is LGHDT, CDR2 YNNKEL (reference sequence). The CDR3 sequence is 15 residues long. Trimming left V 1 base short and J 4 bases short, with 10 bases between. CDR3 nucleotide sequence: TGTGCCAGCAGCCAAGCGGGGAGTGCCACCGGGGAGCTGTTTTTT. Translating gives CASSQAGSATGELFF.

V gene TRBV5-1 combines with J gene TRBJ1-6; D gene ambiguous. The CDR3 is 14 amino acids. V lost 5 bases, J lost 4 bases, and 10 bases lay in between. In germline, CDR1 is SGHRS, CDR2 YFSETQ. The CDR3 region is CASRREEYNSPLHF. The CDR3 DNA reads TGCGCCAGCAGACGCGAGGAGTATAATTCACCCCTCCACTTT.

The chain joins TRBV7-9 to TRBJ2-1, with a weak D call TRBD2 (5 bases). CDR1 and CDR2 (germline): SEHNR, FQNEAQ (reference sequence). V was trimmed by 5 bases and J by 1 base, leaving 9 bases between them. CDR3 size: 14 residues. The chain's CDR3 is CASSPGISYNEQFF. In DNA, the CDR3 is TGTGCCAGCAGCCCCGGGATATCCTACAATGAGCAGTTCTTC.

J is TRBJ2-1 and V is TRBV7-2, with D possibly being TRBD2 (5 bases). CDR3 length: 15 residues. Germline V CDR1 and CDR2: SGHTA, FQGNSA. V lost 5 bases and J 2 bases, leaving 13 bases between the germline ends. The CDR3 is CASSAGAGTYNEQFF. The CDR3 DNA reads TGTGCCAGCAGCGCGGGCGCTGGCACCTACAATGAGCAGTTCTTC.

This clone was detected a few times. CDR3 in amino acids: CSARIETQYF. CDR3 DNA sequence: TGCAGTGCTAGAATAGAGACCCAGTACTTC. The genes are TRBV20-1 and TRBJ2-5, with unresolved D. The germline gives CDR1 DFQATT, CDR2 SNEGSKA (reference sequence). V was clipped by 2 bases and J by 4 bases, with 2 bases between them. The CDR3 contains 10 residues.

The V gene is TRBV19, the J gene TRBJ1-2; a weak D match, TRBD1 (5 bases). Per germline, CDR1 LNHDA and CDR2 SQIVND (reference sequence). Trimming pared 1 base from V and 5 bases from J, leaving 20 bases between. The CDR3 runs to 17 residues. The CDR3 bases are TGTGCCAGTAGTATAGGAGGCTGGGCAGGGAATAGTTATGGCTACACCTTC. Translating it yields CASSIGGWAGNSYGYTF.

The V and J genes are TRBV5-3 and TRBJ2-7, with 7 bases identical to TRBD2. TRBV5-3 is sorted into the ORF group, with uncertain function. The CDR3 consists of 14 residues. The V and J ends lost 9 bases and 3 bases, in that order; junction bases with no gene match: 12. Here the CDR3 DNA reads TGTGCCACAACCCCAAGCGGGGAAAGCTACGAGCAGTACGTC. This codes for CATTPSGESYEQYV.